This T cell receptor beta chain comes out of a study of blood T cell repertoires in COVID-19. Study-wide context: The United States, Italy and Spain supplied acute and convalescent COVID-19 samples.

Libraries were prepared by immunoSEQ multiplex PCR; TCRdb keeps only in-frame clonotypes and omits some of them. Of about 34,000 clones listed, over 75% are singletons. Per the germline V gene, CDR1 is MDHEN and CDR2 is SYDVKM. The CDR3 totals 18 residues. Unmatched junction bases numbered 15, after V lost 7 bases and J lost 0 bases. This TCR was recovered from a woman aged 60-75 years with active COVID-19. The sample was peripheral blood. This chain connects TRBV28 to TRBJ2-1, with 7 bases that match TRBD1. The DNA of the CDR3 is TGTGCCAGCACCAAAGACAGGGCTATTGGGACCTCCTACAATGAGCAGTTCTTC. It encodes CASTKDRAIGTSYNEQFF.